These 5 T cell receptor beta chains were all obtained from the same sample, sequenced in a study of response to subunit inactivated influenza vaccine. One entry per CDR3 protein, called by TCRdb with MiXCR from the RT-PCR reads. The top ten clones hold 6.5% to 8.5% of a sample with around 710,000 distinct CDR3 sequences, around 13% of them seen once. This specimen was PBMCs from blood, taken roughly 15 days before vaccination. The receptors were sampled from a man between 45 and 60 years old who received an inactivated influenza vaccine.

The V and J genes are TRBV6-1 and TRBJ1-2, with TRBD1 matching over 8 bases. The junction had 6 bases not matched to a gene; V was cut back by 6 bases and J by 3 bases. CDR1 is MNHNS and CDR2 is SASEGT in the germline V gene. The length of the CDR3 is 14 residues. This CDR3 is CASSRTGKDYGYTF. The CDR3, as DNA: TGTGCCAGCAGCCGGACAGGGAAGGACTATGGCTACACCTTC.

The chain is built from TRBV10-3 and TRBJ2-2; D not resolved. Between the trimmed V and J ends, which lost 4 bases and 2 bases, there was a span of 5 bases. CDR1 is ENHRY, CDR2 SYGVKD, per germline. The CDR3 length is 13 residues. Here the CDR3 reads CAISAPNTGELFF. CDR3 sequence (DNA): TGTGCCATCAGTGCCCCAAACACCGGGGAGCTGTTTTTT.

This clonotype was picked up a small number of times. The chain is built from TRBV29-1 and TRBJ2-5, with TRBD2 matching 14 bases. Germline CDR1 reads SQVTM; CDR2 reads ANQGSEA. J lost 4 bases, V lost 6 bases, and 13 bases had no gene match. The CDR3 totals 17 residues. The CDR3, as DNA: TGCAGCGTCCAGGGACTAGCGGGAGTATTTAAGGTAGAGACCCAGTACTTC. As protein: CSVQGLAGVFKVETQYF.

This clonotype was seen only a few times. V is TRBV28 and J is TRBJ1-6, with a tentative D call TRBD1 (5 bases). The CDR3 sequence is 13 residues long. Germline-derived CDR1 and CDR2 are MDHEN and SYDVKM. The V gene lost 6 bases and the J gene lost 7 bases, with 10 bases spanning the gap. DNA of the CDR3: TGTGCCAGCAGAGGGGACTACAATTCACCCCTCCACTTT. Protein sequence: CASRGDYNSPLHF.

In this sample, this clonotype turned up a few times. J is TRBJ2-2 and V is TRBV7-6; TRBD1 might be the D (7 bases). The V end was cut by 5 bases, the J end by 5 bases, with 18 bases between. The CDR3 totals 16 residues. Germline lookup yields CDR1 SGHVS and CDR2 FNYEAQ. CDR3 DNA sequence: TGTGCCAGCAGCCCGTTCGCAGGGGGGATAACCGGGGAGCTGTTTTTT. It is translated as CASSPFAGGITGELFF.